Sequencing of this T cell receptor beta chain was carried out in a study of shared T cell receptors in the human thymus. Profiling relied on immunoSEQ multiplex PCR, and the TCRdb table lists in-frame clones only, not all of them. There are roughly 660,000 clones in the sample; approximately 88% occur only once, and approximately 0.011% lies in the top ten. This CDR3 comprises 16 residues. Germline V gene lookup returns CDR1 SGHTA and CDR2 FQGNSA. V lost 5 bases to trimming and J lost 0 bases; unmatched junction nucleotides: 6. This same sample was also taken into another study, of human thymus T cells. That source notes: The thymus tissue came from resections taken during corrective heart surgery.

Material for sequencing was thymocytes. V is TRBV7-2 and J is TRBJ2-3; TRBD2 matches 9 bases. The source of this sequence is a boy under two years old with a congenital heart defect. The CDR3 region is CASSRRSGSSTDTQYF. The CDR3 DNA reads TGTGCCAGCAGCCGACGTAGCGGGAGTAGCACAGATACGCAGTATTTT.